Following are 7 T cell receptor beta chains from one sample sequenced in a study of T cell repertoires in cytomegalovirus infection. TCRdb recomputed calls from the reads with MiXCR, one row per CDR3 protein. This sample carries around 900,000 distinct CDR3 sequences, roughly 30% of them seen once, and the ten largest clones take roughly an eighth. Their antigen targets remain unknown. The sample in question was cultured CD8+ T cells from PBMCs, obtained from culture after CMV antigen stimulation. The receptor set was obtained from a human donor in good health (CMV status not recorded). Some clones in this sample may be carry-over from other donors' samples.

V is TRBV28 and J is TRBJ1-1; weak D call: TRBD1 (5 bases). Germline V gene lookup returns CDR1 MDHEN and CDR2 SYDVKM. Deletions cut 10 bases from V and 6 bases from J, with 18 bases between. The CDR3 runs to 13 residues. In nucleotides, the CDR3 is TGTGCCACGGTAGGCAGGGAAGTGTCTGAAGCTTTCTTT. This translates into CATVGREVSEAFF. The full variable domain, with the rest looked up from reference TRBV28 and TRBJ1-1, is DVKVTQSSRYLVKRTGEKVFLECVQDMDHENMFWYRQDPGLGLRLIYFSYDVKMKEKGDIPEGYSVSREKKERFSLILESASTNQTSMYLCATVGREVSEAFFGQGTRLTVV.

The gene calls are TRBV6-1 and TRBJ2-1; 7 nucleotides align to TRBD1. Looked up from germline, CDR1 is MNHNS and CDR2 is SASEGT. Trimming took 2 bases from V and 6 from J; bases not matched to a gene: 7. The CDR3 runs to 15 residues. This CDR3 reads CASSEYRGVINEQFF. The CDR3 DNA sequence: TGTGCCAGCAGTGAATACAGGGGCGTTATCAATGAGCAGTTCTTC.

This clonotype has only a few counts. This chain joins TRBV7-9 and TRBJ2-1, with 7 bases matching TRBD2. Germline values: CDR1 SEHNR, CDR2 FQNEAQ (reference sequence). The CDR3 is 19 residues long. The V gene end was trimmed by 4 bases and the J gene end by 4 bases; junction bases not matched to a gene: 19. Here the CDR3 reads CASSYPLTLAGVIYNEQFF. DNA of the CDR3: TGTGCCAGCAGCTACCCCCTAACCTTGGCGGGGGTCATATACAATGAGCAGTTCTTC.

A few counts support this clonotype. V gene TRBV7-2 combines with J gene TRBJ1-2; possible D gene TRBD1, 5 bases. V shed 2 bases and J shed 5 bases, with 9 bases lying between them. Germline CDR1 and CDR2: SGHTA and FQGNSA. The CDR3 runs to 13 residues. In DNA, the CDR3 is TGTGCCAGCAGCTTATCACAGGCGTATGGCTACACCTTC. It codes for CASSLSQAYGYTF.

This clonotype showed up just a few times. This chain links TRBV4-1 with TRBJ1-5, with 8 positions matching TRBD1. Trimming took 1 base from V and 3 from J; bases not matched to a gene: 2. Germline-derived CDR1 and CDR2 are MGHRA and YSYEKL. This CDR3 has 15 amino acids. CDR3 sequence (DNA): TGCGCCAGCAGCCAAGTACAGGGGGACAATCAGCCCCAGCATTTT. Protein sequence: CASSQVQGDNQPQHF.

V usage is TRBV19 and J usage is TRBJ1-2; D not certain. Germline values: CDR1 LNHDA, CDR2 SQIVND (reference sequence). This CDR3 is 11 amino acids long. V was cut by 7 bases and J by 6 bases, with 9 bases left in between. The DNA for the CDR3 is TGTGCCAGTAAGAGTTGGGATGGCTACACCTTC. It translates to CASKSWDGYTF.

The J gene is TRBJ1-2, the V gene TRBV6-2 or TRBV6-3; 9 bases map to TRBD1. The CDR3 loop spans 14 amino acids. V lost 6 bases and J lost 6; bases outside the gene matches: 8. Germline CDR1 reads MNHEY; CDR2 reads SVGEGT. CDR3 protein: CASSWTGDMDGYTF. In nucleotides, the CDR3 is TGTGCCAGCAGCTGGACAGGGGACATGGATGGCTACACCTTC.